These T cell receptor beta chains were read from a single sample in a study of neurological immune-mediated disorders. TCRdb itself ran the 5' RACE reads through MiXCR, one entry per CDR3 protein. This table holds roughly 75,000 distinct CDR3 sequences, roughly 15% found once. The sequencing sample was made of PBMCs. The receptors here all came from a female donor with HTLV-1-associated myelopathy (HAM/TSP). CDR3s include the opening cysteine and the closing phenylalanine or tryptophan. D genes are given only for firm matches. Only part of the rows carry a size: once, few, many, or a class if the clone is expanded.

v_gene: TRBV5-1
d_gene: -
len: 14
abundance: many
j_gene: TRBJ2-7
CDR3nt: TGCGCCAGCAGCTTTGGTCGGGGTGACTACGAGCAGTACTTC
CDR3aa: CASSFGRGDYEQYF

v_gene: TRBV12-3/TRBV12-4
d_gene: TRBD2
len: 15
abundance: few
j_gene: TRBJ2-3
CDR3nt: TGCGCCAGCAGCCGGGCGGGGGGTAGCACAGATACGCAGTATTTT
CDR3aa: CASSRAGGSTDTQYF

v_gene: TRBV28
d_gene: -
len: 15
abundance: many
j_gene: TRBJ1-4
CDR3nt: TGTGCCAGCAGCTTCGGAGGGGGGGCTAATGAAAAACTGTTTTTT
CDR3aa: CASSFGGGANEKLFF

v_gene: TRBV9
d_gene: -
len: 15
abundance: many
j_gene: TRBJ1-1
CDR3nt: TGTGCCAGCAGCGTAGCTAGTTTTGCGAACACTGAAGCTTTCTTT
CDR3aa: CASSVASFANTEAFF

v_gene: TRBV5-1
d_gene: -
len: 14
abundance: many
j_gene: TRBJ2-7
CDR3nt: TGCGCCAGCAGCCATGGTCAGGGGACCTACGAGCAGTACTTC
CDR3aa: CASSHGQGTYEQYF

v_gene: TRBV7-9
d_gene: -
len: 12
abundance: many
j_gene: TRBJ1-1
CDR3nt: TGTGCCAGCAGCTTACCGGGCACTGAAGCTTTCTTT
CDR3aa: CASSLPGTEAFF

v_gene: TRBV6-6
d_gene: -
len: 12
abundance: -
j_gene: TRBJ1-4
CDR3nt: TGTGCCAGCAATCAGGGAAATGAAAAACTGTTTTTT
CDR3aa: CASNQGNEKLFF

v_gene: TRBV12-3/TRBV12-4
d_gene: -
len: 12
abundance: -
j_gene: TRBJ2-5
CDR3nt: TGTTCCAGCAGTAGAGTACAAGAGACCCAGTACTTC
CDR3aa: CSSSRVQETQYF

v_gene: TRBV5-1
d_gene: -
len: 11
abundance: many
j_gene: TRBJ2-7
CDR3nt: TGCGCCAGCAGCTCCGATTACGAGCAGTACTTC
CDR3aa: CASSSDYEQYF

v_gene: TRBV20-1
d_gene: -
len: 13
abundance: medium-sized
j_gene: TRBJ2-7
CDR3nt: TGCAGTGCTAGAACCCAGGGTTCGGACGAGCAGTACTTC
CDR3aa: CSARTQGSDEQYF

v_gene: TRBV30
d_gene: TRBD1
len: 14
abundance: many
j_gene: TRBJ2-7
CDR3nt: TGTGCCTGGAGTGTTGGGGGACAGGGCGACGAGCAGTACTTC
CDR3aa: CAWSVGGQGDEQYF

v_gene: TRBV27
d_gene: -
len: 15
abundance: many
j_gene: TRBJ1-5
CDR3nt: TGTGCCAGCAGGCGGGACACCATTAGCAATCAGCCCCAGCATTTT
CDR3aa: CASRRDTISNQPQHF

v_gene: TRBV4-2
d_gene: -
len: 15
abundance: many
j_gene: TRBJ2-3
CDR3nt: TGTGCCAGCAGCCAAGGGGCGAGGAGCACAGATACGCAGTATTTT
CDR3aa: CASSQGARSTDTQYF

v_gene: TRBV7-2
d_gene: TRBD2
len: 15
abundance: many
j_gene: TRBJ2-7
CDR3nt: TGTGCCAGCAGCTTTAGCGGGGGGACCTTCTACGAGCAGTACTTC
CDR3aa: CASSFSGGTFYEQYF

v_gene: TRBV20-1
d_gene: -
len: 15
abundance: many
j_gene: TRBJ2-3
CDR3nt: TGCAGTGCTAGACCACCCAGTCCAGGGTCAGATACGCAGTATTTT
CDR3aa: CSARPPSPGSDTQYF

v_gene: TRBV3-1
d_gene: -
len: 12
abundance: many
j_gene: TRBJ1-4
CDR3nt: TGTGCCAGCAGCCAGGACAGTGAAAAACTGTTTTTT
CDR3aa: CASSQDSEKLFF

v_gene: TRBV5-1
d_gene: TRBD1
len: 13
abundance: many
j_gene: TRBJ2-2
CDR3nt: TGCGCCAGCAGCTTTCAGGGGGACGGGGAGCTGTTTTTT
CDR3aa: CASSFQGDGELFF

v_gene: TRBV5-1
d_gene: -
len: 15
abundance: many
j_gene: TRBJ1-6
CDR3nt: TGCGCCAGCAGCTTGATGCATTTTGCGGATTCACCCCTCCACTTT
CDR3aa: CASSLMHFADSPLHF

v_gene: TRBV12-3/TRBV12-4
d_gene: -
len: 14
abundance: many
j_gene: TRBJ1-3
CDR3nt: TGTGCCAGCAGATTCAGGAGCTCTGGAAACACCATATATTTT
CDR3aa: CASRFRSSGNTIYF

v_gene: TRBV5-1
d_gene: -
len: 14
abundance: many
j_gene: TRBJ2-3
CDR3nt: TGCGCCAGCAGCCTAGGACAGAGCACAGATACGCAGTATTTT
CDR3aa: CASSLGQSTDTQYF

v_gene: TRBV5-1
d_gene: -
len: 13
abundance: medium-sized
j_gene: TRBJ2-3
CDR3nt: TGCGCCAGCAGGGAGGTAGCGACAGATACGCAGTATTTT
CDR3aa: CASREVATDTQYF

v_gene: TRBV6-2/TRBV6-3
d_gene: -
len: 12
abundance: many
j_gene: TRBJ1-1
CDR3nt: TGTGCCAGCAGTGTGAACAGGCTTCGGGCTTTCTTT
CDR3aa: CASSVNRLRAFF

v_gene: TRBV11-2
d_gene: -
len: 16
abundance: few
j_gene: TRBJ2-3
CDR3nt: TGTGCCAGCAGCTTATCTCACGGGGGAGTGACAGATACGCAGTATTTT
CDR3aa: CASSLSHGGVTDTQYF

v_gene: TRBV5-1
d_gene: -
len: 15
abundance: many
j_gene: TRBJ1-2
CDR3nt: TGCGCCAGCAGCTTGGGGACGGCGAGGCACTATGGCTACACCTTC
CDR3aa: CASSLGTARHYGYTF

v_gene: TRBV5-1
d_gene: -
len: 15
abundance: many
j_gene: TRBJ2-3
CDR3nt: TGCGCCAGCAGCGCCGGGACTCTACGCACAGATACGCAGTATTTT
CDR3aa: CASSAGTLRTDTQYF

v_gene: TRBV20-1
d_gene: -
len: 13
abundance: many
j_gene: TRBJ2-7
CDR3nt: TGCAGTGCTAGACCCCCTATTGGTGTTGGACAGTACTTC
CDR3aa: CSARPPIGVGQYF

v_gene: TRBV7-6
d_gene: TRBD1
len: 19
abundance: -
j_gene: TRBJ2-7
CDR3nt: TGTGCCAGCAGCTATAGAAGCCCGAGAGCGGGACAGGGGGTTTACGAGCAGTACTTC
CDR3aa: CASSYRSPRAGQGVYEQYF

v_gene: TRBV20-1
d_gene: -
len: 14
abundance: many
j_gene: TRBJ1-1
CDR3nt: TGCAGTGCCCCGGGCGCCACCCTGAACACTGAAGCTTTCTTT
CDR3aa: CSAPGATLNTEAFF

v_gene: TRBV5-1
d_gene: TRBD1
len: 13
abundance: many
j_gene: TRBJ2-7
CDR3nt: TGCGCCAGCAGCCTCCGGGACAGCTACGAGCATTACTTC
CDR3aa: CASSLRDSYEHYF

v_gene: TRBV2
d_gene: -
len: 14
abundance: many
j_gene: TRBJ1-2
CDR3nt: TGTGCCAGCAGTGAAGCGCTTGTCTCTATGGGCTACACCTTC
CDR3aa: CASSEALVSMGYTF

v_gene: TRBV20-1
d_gene: -
len: 12
abundance: many
j_gene: TRBJ2-7
CDR3nt: TGCAGTGCTAGACAATACTCCTACGAGCAGTACTTC
CDR3aa: CSARQYSYEQYF

v_gene: TRBV28
d_gene: -
len: 13
abundance: many
j_gene: TRBJ2-7
CDR3nt: TGTGCCAGCACCCTCAATGGCGGCTACGAGCAGTACTTC
CDR3aa: CASTLNGGYEQYF

v_gene: TRBV12-3/TRBV12-4
d_gene: -
len: 14
abundance: many
j_gene: TRBJ1-5
CDR3nt: TGTGCCAGCACATCGACCGACCGCGATCAGCCCCAGCATTTT
CDR3aa: CASTSTDRDQPQHF

v_gene: TRBV5-1
d_gene: -
len: 14
abundance: many
j_gene: TRBJ1-4
CDR3nt: TGCGCCAGCCCCCATCGACAGGTGAATGAAAAACTGTTTTTT
CDR3aa: CASPHRQVNEKLFF

v_gene: TRBV4-2
d_gene: -
len: 13
abundance: many
j_gene: TRBJ1-2
CDR3nt: TGTGCCAGCAGCCAAGATAGGATTTATGGCTACACCTTC
CDR3aa: CASSQDRIYGYTF

v_gene: TRBV5-1
d_gene: TRBD2
len: 14
abundance: -
j_gene: TRBJ2-3
CDR3nt: TGCGCCAGCGCCCCTGGGACTAGCGGGGAGACGCAGTATTTT
CDR3aa: CASAPGTSGETQYF

v_gene: TRBV19
d_gene: -
len: 15
abundance: -
j_gene: TRBJ2-3
CDR3nt: TGTGCCAGTAGTACTCTAGACAGAAGCACAGATACGCAGTATTTT
CDR3aa: CASSTLDRSTDTQYF

v_gene: TRBV7-9
d_gene: TRBD2
len: 15
abundance: many
j_gene: TRBJ2-5
CDR3nt: TGTGCCAGCAGGCGTGGACTAGCGGGGCAAGAGACCCAGTACTTC
CDR3aa: CASRRGLAGQETQYF

v_gene: TRBV5-1
d_gene: TRBD1
len: 15
abundance: few
j_gene: TRBJ2-5
CDR3nt: TGCGCCAGCAGCCAACAGGGGGCGGTGGAGGAGACCCAGTACTTC
CDR3aa: CASSQQGAVEETQYF

v_gene: TRBV5-1
d_gene: -
len: 13
abundance: many
j_gene: TRBJ2-7
CDR3nt: TGCGCCAGCAGCTACGCGGGTTCCTACGAGCAGTACTTC
CDR3aa: CASSYAGSYEQYF

v_gene: TRBV7-8
d_gene: TRBD2
len: 19
abundance: -
j_gene: TRBJ2-1
CDR3nt: TGTGCCAGCAGCTCCTGGGGACTAGCGGGGCCCATAATCCACAATGAGCAGTTCTTC
CDR3aa: CASSSWGLAGPIIHNEQFF

v_gene: TRBV5-1
d_gene: -
len: 14
abundance: many
j_gene: TRBJ1-2
CDR3nt: TGCGCCAGCAGGGCTCCGGAGGCTAACTATGGCTACACCTTC
CDR3aa: CASRAPEANYGYTF

v_gene: TRBV11-3
d_gene: -
len: 18
abundance: many
j_gene: TRBJ2-6
CDR3nt: TGTGCCAGCAGCTTAGGAGCCGACAGTAACTCTGGGGCCAACGTCCTGACTTTC
CDR3aa: CASSLGADSNSGANVLTF

v_gene: TRBV29-1
d_gene: TRBD1
len: 11
abundance: -
j_gene: TRBJ2-7
CDR3nt: TGCAGCGGTGAGGACAGGTACGAGCAGTACTTC
CDR3aa: CSGEDRYEQYF

v_gene: TRBV28
d_gene: -
len: 13
abundance: many
j_gene: TRBJ1-4
CDR3nt: TGTGCCAGCAGTTCCGGGACAAAAGAAAAACAGTTTTTT
CDR3aa: CASSSGTKEKQFF

v_gene: TRBV5-1
d_gene: TRBD1
len: 14
abundance: many
j_gene: TRBJ2-7
CDR3nt: TGCGCCAGCAGCTTGGAGACAGGGATCCACGAGCAGTACTTC
CDR3aa: CASSLETGIHEQYF